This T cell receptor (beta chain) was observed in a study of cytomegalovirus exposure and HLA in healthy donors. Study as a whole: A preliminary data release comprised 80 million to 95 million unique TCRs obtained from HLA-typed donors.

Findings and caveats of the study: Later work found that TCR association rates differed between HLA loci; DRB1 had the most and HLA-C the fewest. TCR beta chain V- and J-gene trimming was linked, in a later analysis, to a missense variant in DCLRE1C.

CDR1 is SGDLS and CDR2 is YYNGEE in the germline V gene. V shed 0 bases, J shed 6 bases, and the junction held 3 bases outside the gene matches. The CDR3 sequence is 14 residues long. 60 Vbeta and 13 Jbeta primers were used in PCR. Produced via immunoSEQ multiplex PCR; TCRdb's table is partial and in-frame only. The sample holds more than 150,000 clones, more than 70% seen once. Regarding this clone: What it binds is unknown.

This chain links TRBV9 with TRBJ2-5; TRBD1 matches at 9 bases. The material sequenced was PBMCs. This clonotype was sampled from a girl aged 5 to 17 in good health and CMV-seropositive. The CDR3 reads CASSVEQGAKTQYF. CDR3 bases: TGTGCCAGCAGCGTAGAACAGGGGGCGAAGACCCAGTACTTC.